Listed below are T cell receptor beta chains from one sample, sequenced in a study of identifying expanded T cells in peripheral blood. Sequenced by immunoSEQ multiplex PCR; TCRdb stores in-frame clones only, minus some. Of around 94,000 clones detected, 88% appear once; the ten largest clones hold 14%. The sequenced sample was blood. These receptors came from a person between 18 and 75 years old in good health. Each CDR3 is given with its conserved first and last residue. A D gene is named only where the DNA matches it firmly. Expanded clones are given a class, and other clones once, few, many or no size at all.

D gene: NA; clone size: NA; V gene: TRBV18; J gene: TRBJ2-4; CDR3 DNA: TGTGCCAGCTCACCCCAGGCAGGGGGGAAAAACATTCAGTACTTC; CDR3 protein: CASSPQAGGKNIQYF
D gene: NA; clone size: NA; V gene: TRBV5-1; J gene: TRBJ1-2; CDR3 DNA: TGCGCCAGCAGCGTAGGGGACGGAGATGGCTACACCTTC; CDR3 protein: CASSVGDGDGYTF
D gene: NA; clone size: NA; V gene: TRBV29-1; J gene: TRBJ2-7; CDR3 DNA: TGCAGCGTTGCCCCTCGTCGTGATGAGCAGTACTTC; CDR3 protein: CSVAPRRDEQYF
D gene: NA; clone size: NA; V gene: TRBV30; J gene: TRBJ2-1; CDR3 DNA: TGTGCCTGGAGTAAGGTGAATGAGCAGTTCTTC; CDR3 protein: CAWSKVNEQFF
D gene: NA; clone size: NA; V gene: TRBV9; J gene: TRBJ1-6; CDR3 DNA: TGTGCCAGCAGCGTAGACAGCTATAATTCACCCCTCCACTTT; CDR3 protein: CASSVDSYNSPLHF
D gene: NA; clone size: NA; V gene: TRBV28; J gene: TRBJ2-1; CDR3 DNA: TGTGCCAGCAGTTCCCTCCAGACAGGGAGGGATGAGCAGTTCTTC; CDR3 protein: CASSSLQTGRDEQFF
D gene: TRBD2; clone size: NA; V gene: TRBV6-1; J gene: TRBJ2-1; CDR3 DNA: TGTGCCAGCCTGCCTAGCGGGATATACAATGAGCAGTTCTTC; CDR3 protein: CASLPSGIYNEQFF
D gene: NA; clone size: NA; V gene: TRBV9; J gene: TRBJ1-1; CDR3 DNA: TGTGCCAGCAGCGTGCTTCAGGGGCGCGGCACTGAAGCTTTCTTT; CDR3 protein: CASSVLQGRGTEAFF
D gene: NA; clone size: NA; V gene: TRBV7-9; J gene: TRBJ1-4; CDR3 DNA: TGTGCCAGCAGCTTAGTAGGGAGGAGGGAAAAACTGTTTTTT; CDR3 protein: CASSLVGRREKLFF
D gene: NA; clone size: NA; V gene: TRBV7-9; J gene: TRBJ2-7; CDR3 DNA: TGTGCCAGCAGCAGGTCAGGCTACGAGCAGTACTTC; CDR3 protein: CASSRSGYEQYF
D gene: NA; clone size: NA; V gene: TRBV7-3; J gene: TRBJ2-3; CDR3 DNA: TGTGCCAGCAGCTTAACGGGTGGAGATACGCAGTATTTT; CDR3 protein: CASSLTGGDTQYF
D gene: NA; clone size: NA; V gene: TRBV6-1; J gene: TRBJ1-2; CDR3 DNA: TGTGCCAGCAATCCAGGGGCGAACTATGGCTACACCTTC; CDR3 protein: CASNPGANYGYTF
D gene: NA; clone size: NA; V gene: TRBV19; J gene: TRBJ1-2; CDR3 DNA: TGTGCCAGTAGTTTTCGAGGGGAGGCGTCTGTTGGCTACACCTTC; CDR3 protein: CASSFRGEASVGYTF
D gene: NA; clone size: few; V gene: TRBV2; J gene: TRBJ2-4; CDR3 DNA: TGTGCCAGCAGTGAAGCGGCGGTAGCCAAAAACATTCAGTACTTC; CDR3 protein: CASSEAAVAKNIQYF
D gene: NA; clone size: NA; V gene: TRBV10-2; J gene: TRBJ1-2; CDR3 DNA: TGCGCCAGCAGTGATATAGCGGCCCGCTATGGCTACACCTTC; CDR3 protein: CASSDIAARYGYTF
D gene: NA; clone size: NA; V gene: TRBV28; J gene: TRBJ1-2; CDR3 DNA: TGTGCCAGCAGTTTCTTTTCGGACTATGGCTACACCTTC; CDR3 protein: CASSFFSDYGYTF
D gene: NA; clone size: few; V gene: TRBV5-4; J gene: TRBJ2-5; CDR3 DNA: TGTGCCAGCAGCTCACTAGATTTCCAAGAGACCCAGTACTTC; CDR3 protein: CASSSLDFQETQYF
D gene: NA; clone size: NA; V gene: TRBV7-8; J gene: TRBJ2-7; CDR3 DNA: TGTGCCAGCAGCGATCGACCCTTACGTTACGAGCAGTACTTC; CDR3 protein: CASSDRPLRYEQYF
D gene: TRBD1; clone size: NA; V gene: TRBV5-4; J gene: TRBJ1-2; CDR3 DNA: TGTGCCAGCAGCTTGGGGGGACAGGGCTATGGCTACACCTTC; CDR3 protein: CASSLGGQGYGYTF
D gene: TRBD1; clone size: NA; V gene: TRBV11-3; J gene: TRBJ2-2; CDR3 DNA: TGTGCCAGCAGCTCCCCGGGACAGGGGAACACCGGGGAGCTGTTTTTT; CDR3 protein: CASSSPGQGNTGELFF
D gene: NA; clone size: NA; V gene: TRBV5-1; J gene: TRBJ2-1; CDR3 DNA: TGCGCCAGCAGCCAAAACCAGAACTCCTACAATGAGCAGTTCTTC; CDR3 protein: CASSQNQNSYNEQFF
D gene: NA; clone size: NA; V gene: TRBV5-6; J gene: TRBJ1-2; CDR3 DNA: TGTGCCAGCAGCTTGGCGTGGGGGAGGGCTAACTATGGCTACACCTTC; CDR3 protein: CASSLAWGRANYGYTF
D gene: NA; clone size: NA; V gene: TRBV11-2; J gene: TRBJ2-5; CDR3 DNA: TGTGCCAGCAGTCGAAACAGGGTAGGAGAGACCCAGTACTTC; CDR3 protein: CASSRNRVGETQYF
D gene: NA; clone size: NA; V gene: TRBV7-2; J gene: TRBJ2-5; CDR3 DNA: TGTGCCAGCAGCTTTGGGGAGACCCAGTACTTC; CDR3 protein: CASSFGETQYF
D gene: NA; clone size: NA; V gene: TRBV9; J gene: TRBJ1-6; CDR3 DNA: TGTGCCAGCAGCGCCTACTCGGACATCTCATCCCTCCACTTT; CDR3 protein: CASSAYSDISSLHF
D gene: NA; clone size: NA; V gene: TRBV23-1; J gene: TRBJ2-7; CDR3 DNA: TGCGCCAGCAGTCCCCCGCCGGGAAACTACGAGCAGTACTTC; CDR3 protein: CASSPPPGNYEQYF
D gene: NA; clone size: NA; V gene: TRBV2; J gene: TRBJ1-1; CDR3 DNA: TGTGCCAGCAGTGAACTAGAGAACACTGAAGCTTTCTTT; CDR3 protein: CASSELENTEAFF
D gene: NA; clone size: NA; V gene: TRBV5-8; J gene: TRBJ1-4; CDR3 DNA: TGTGCCAGCAGCCGCGACGGGAGTTTCGGTGAAAAACTGTTTTTT; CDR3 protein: CASSRDGSFGEKLFF
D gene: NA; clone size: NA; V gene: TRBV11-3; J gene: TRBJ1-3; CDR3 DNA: TGTGCCAGCAGCTTTGGACAGCCCTCTGGAAACACCATATATTTT; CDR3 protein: CASSFGQPSGNTIYF
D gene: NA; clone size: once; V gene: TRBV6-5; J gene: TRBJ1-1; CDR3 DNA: TGTGCCAGCAGTTACGGCAGGGGTAACACTGAAGCTTTCTTT; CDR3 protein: CASSYGRGNTEAFF
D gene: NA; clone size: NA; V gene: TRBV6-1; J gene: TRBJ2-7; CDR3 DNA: TGTGCCAGCAGTGAAGTCCCCGCAGGAGGCGAGCAGTACTTC; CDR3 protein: CASSEVPAGGEQYF
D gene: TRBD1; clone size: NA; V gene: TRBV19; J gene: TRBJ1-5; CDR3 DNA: TGTGCCAGTAGTCCCCGGGGGGGACAGGGGAGCTATAGCAATCAGCCCCAGCATTTT; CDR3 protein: CASSPRGGQGSYSNQPQHF
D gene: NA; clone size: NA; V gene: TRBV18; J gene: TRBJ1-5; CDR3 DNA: TGTGCCAGCTCACCATCCGCCAGGGGAGGGCAGCCCCAGCATTTT; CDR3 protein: CASSPSARGGQPQHF
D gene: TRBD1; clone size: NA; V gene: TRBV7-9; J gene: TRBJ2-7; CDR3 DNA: TGTGCCAGCAGCCAGAGGGACAGTTGGAAATTCTACGAGCAGTACTTC; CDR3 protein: CASSQRDSWKFYEQYF
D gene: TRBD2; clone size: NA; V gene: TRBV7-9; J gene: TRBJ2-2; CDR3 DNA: TGTGCCAGCAGCCCTCCCCTGGGGGGGTACACCGGGGAGCTGTTTTTT; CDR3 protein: CASSPPLGGYTGELFF
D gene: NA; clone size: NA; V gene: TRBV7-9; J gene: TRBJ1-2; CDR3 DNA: TGTGCCAGCAGCTTGGTTGGGACAACGGCTAACTATGGCTACACCTTC; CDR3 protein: CASSLVGTTANYGYTF
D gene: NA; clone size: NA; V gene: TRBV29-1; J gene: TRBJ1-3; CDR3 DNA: TGCAGCGGCTCCGGAGGGATAGTCGGAAACACCATATATTTT; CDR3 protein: CSGSGGIVGNTIYF
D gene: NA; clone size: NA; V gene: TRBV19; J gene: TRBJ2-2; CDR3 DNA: TGTGCCAGCGGGACTTCAGCGGAGAACACCGGGGAGCTGTTTTTT; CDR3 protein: CASGTSAENTGELFF
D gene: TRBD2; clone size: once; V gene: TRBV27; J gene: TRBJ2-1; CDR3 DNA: TGTGCCAGCAGTCTTCGGACTAGCGGGATAAATGAGCAGTTCTTC; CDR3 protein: CASSLRTSGINEQFF
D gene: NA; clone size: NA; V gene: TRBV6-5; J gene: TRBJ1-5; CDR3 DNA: TGTGCCAGCAGTTACTCAGGGACCAATAATCAGCCCCAGCATTTT; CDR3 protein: CASSYSGTNNQPQHF
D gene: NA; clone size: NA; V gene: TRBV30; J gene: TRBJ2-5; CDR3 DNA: TGTGCCTGGAGCCCTGCGGGGGCCCAGTACTTCCAAGAGACCCAGTACTTC; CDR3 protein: CAWSPAGAQYFQETQYF
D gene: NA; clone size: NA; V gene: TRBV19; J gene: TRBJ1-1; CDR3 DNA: TGTGCCAGTAGTATATCAGGGGCCAAAACTGAAGCTTTCTTT; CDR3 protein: CASSISGAKTEAFF
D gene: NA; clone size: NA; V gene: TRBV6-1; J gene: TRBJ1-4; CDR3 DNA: TGTGCCAGCAGTGAAGCCCTAGGAAAACTGTTTTTT; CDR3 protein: CASSEALGKLFF
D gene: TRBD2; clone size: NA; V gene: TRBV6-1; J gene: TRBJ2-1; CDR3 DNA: TGTGCCAGCAGTGAGGTTGCGGGGGTGCAGGACAATGAGCAGTTCTTC; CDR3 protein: CASSEVAGVQDNEQFF
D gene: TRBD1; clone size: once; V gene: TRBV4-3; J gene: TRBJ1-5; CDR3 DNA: TGCGCCAGCAGCCCACCCCGGGACAGGGGGATTGCGGGCAATCAGCCCCAGCATTTT; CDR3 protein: CASSPPRDRGIAGNQPQHF
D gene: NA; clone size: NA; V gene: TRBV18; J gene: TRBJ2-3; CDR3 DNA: TGTGCCAGCTCACCACCGTCGGAAATCGCGCAGTATTTT; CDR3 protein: CASSPPSEIAQYF
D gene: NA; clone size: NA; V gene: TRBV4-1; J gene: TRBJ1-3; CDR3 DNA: TGCGCCAGCAGCCAAACGGCGGGGCAGGCCGACACCATATATTTT; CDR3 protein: CASSQTAGQADTIYF
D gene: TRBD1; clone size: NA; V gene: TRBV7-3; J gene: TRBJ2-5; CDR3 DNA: TGTGCCAGCAGCTTAAGTCCGGGACAGGGGGCCCCCTGGTACTTC; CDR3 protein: CASSLSPGQGAPWYF
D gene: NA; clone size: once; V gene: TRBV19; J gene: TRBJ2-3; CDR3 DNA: TGTGCCAGTAGTGAGGCCGTCGGGCAGGTAGGCACAGATACGCAGTATTTT; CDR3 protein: CASSEAVGQVGTDTQYF
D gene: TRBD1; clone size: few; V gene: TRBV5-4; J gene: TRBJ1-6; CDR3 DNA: TGTGCCAGCAGAGCTGACAGGGGGAATTCACCCCTCCACTTT; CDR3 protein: CASRADRGNSPLHF
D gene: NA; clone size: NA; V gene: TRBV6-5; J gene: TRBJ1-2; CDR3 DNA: TGTGCCAGCAGTTACGAGGGATGGTATGGCTACACCTTC; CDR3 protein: CASSYEGWYGYTF
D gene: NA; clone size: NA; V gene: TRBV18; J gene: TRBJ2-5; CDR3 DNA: TGTGCCAGCTCACCAGTGGGGCAAGAGACCCAGTACTTC; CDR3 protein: CASSPVGQETQYF
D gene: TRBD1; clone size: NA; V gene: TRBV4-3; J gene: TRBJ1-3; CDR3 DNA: TGCGCCAGCAGCCAAGATGGGACAGGGGGAAACACCATATATTTT; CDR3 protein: CASSQDGTGGNTIYF
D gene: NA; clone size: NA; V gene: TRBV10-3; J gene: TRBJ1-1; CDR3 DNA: TGTGCCATCACTAGACAGGAGAACACTGAAGCTTTCTTT; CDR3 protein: CAITRQENTEAFF
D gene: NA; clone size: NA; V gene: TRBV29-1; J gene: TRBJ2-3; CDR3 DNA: TGCAGCATTACAGGGATTGGTGGAGATACGCAGTATTTT; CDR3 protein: CSITGIGGDTQYF
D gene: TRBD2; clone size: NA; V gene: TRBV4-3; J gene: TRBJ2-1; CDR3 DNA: TGCGCCAGCAGCCAATCCCTAGCGGGGCACTCCTACAATGAGCAGTTCTTC; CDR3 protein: CASSQSLAGHSYNEQFF